The source of this TCR beta chain is a study of blood T cell repertoires in COVID-19. Study summary: Sources were T cells, B-cell-depleted T cells, or PBMCs; the material itself was cDNA or gDNA.

Assay: immunoSEQ multiplex PCR; the TCRdb copy retains only in-frame clones and omits some. Of 200,000 to 250,000 clones in the sample, around nine tenths are singletons; the top ten hold approximately 15%. Trimming took 7 bases from V and 6 from J, leaving 13 bases between them. The CDR3 runs 13 residues. This clonotype was sampled from a woman in her forties or fifties with acute COVID-19. Sequencing was carried out using PBMCs or T cells enriched from blood (not recorded which). The genes are TRBV12-3 or TRBV12-4 and TRBJ1-5; D uncertain. The CDR3 region is CASTRRGGQPQHF. The CDR3 DNA follows: TGTGCCAGCACCCGCCGAGGTGGTCAGCCCCAGCATTTT.